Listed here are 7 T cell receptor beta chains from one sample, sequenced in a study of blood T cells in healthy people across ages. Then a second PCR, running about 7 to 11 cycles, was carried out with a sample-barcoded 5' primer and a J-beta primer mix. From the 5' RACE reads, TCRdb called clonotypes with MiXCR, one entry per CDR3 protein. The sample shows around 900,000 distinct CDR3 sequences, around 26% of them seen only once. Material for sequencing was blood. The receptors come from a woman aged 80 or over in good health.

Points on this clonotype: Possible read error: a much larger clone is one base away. CDR3 sequence reads: CAISDASSGTSGEQYF. CDR3 DNA sequence: TGTGCCATCAGTGATGCGTCTAGCGGAACTAGCGGTGAGCAGTACTTC. This chain connects TRBV10-3 to TRBJ2-5; TRBD2 agrees at 8 bases. Germline V gene sequence: CDR1 ENHRY, CDR2 SYGVKD. The length of the CDR3 is 16 residues. The J segment lost 11 bases and the V segment lost 3 bases, leaving 17 bases of the junction unmatched.

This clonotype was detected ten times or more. In nucleotides, the CDR3 is TGTGCCAGCAGCCGCGTAGACCTAATCTCCTACGAGCAGTACTTC. Translating gives CASSRVDLISYEQYF. V usage is TRBV5-5 and J usage is TRBJ2-7, with D unclear. Per the germline V gene, CDR1 is SGHKS and CDR2 is YYEKEE (reference sequence). CDR3 size: 15 residues. V lost 4 bases and J 0 bases, leaving 14 bases between the germline ends.

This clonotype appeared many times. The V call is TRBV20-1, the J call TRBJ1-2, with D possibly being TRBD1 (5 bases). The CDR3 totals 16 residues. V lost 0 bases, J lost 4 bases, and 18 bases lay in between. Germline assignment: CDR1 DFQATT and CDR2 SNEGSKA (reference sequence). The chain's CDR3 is CSAREWKPSGFYGYTF. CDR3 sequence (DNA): TGCAGTGCTAGAGAGTGGAAACCATCAGGGTTCTATGGCTACACCTTC.

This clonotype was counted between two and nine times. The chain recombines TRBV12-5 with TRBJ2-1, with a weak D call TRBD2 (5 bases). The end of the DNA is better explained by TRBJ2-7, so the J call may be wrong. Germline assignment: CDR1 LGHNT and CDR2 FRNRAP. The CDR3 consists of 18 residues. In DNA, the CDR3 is TGTGCTAGTGGTTTGGGGGCGCAGCCTGGGAGCTCCTACAATGAGCAGTACTTC. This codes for CASGLGAQPGSSYNEQYF.

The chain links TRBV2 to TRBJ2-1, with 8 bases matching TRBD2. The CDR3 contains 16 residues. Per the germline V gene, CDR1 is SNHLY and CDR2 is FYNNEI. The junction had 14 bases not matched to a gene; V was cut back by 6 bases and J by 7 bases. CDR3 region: CASSLWTSFTGNEQFF. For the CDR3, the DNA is TGTGCCAGCAGCTTATGGACTAGCTTCACCGGGAATGAGCAGTTCTTC. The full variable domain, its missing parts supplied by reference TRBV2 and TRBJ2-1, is EPEVTQTPSHQVTQMGQEVILRCVPISNHLYFYWYRQILGQKVEFLVSFYNNEISEKSEIFDDQFSVERPDGSNFTLKIRSTKLEDSAMYFCASSLWTSFTGNEQFFGPGTRLTVL.

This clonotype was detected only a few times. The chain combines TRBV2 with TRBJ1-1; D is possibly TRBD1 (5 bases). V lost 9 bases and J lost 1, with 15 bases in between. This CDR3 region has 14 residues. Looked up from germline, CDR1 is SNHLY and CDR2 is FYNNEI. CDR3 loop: CASRGVSGNTEAFF. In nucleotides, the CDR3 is TGTGCCAGTCGAGGGGTTTCTGGGAACACTGAAGCTTTCTTT.

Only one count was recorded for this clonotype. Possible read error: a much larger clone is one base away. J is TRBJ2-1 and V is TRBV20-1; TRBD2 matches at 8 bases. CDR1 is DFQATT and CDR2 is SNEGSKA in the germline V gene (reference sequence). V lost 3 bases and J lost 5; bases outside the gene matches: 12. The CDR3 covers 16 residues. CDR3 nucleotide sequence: TGCAGTGCTAGTGCGGGCTCGCGGGGGGTCCACAATGAGCAGTTCTTC. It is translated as CSASAGSRGVHNEQFF.